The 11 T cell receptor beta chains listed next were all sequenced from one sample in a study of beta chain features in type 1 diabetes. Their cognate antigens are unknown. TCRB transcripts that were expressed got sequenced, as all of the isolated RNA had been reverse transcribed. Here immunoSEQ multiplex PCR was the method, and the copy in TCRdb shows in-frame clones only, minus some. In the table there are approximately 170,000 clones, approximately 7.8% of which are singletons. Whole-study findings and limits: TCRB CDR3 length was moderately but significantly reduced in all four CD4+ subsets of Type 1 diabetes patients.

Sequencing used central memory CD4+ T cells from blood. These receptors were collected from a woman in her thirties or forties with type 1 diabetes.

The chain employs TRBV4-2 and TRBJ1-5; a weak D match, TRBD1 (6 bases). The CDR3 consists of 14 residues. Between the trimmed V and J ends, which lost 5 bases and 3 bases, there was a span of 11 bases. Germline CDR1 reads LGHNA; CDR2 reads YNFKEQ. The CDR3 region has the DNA TGTGCCAGCAGCGACGGACAGAACAATCAGCCCCAGCATTTT. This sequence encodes CASSDGQNNQPQHF.

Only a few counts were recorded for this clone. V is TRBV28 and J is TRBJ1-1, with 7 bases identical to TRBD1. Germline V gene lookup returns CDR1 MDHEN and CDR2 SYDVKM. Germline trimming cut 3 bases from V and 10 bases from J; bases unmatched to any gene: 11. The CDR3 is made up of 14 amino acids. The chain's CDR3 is CASSFPDRADGAFF. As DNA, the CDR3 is TGTGCCAGCAGTTTCCCCGACAGGGCCGACGGAGCTTTCTTT.

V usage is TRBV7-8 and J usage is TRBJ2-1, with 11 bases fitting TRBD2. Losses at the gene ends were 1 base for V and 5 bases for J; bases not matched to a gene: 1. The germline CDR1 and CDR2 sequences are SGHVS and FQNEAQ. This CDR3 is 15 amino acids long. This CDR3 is CASSLGGLADNEQFF. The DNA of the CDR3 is TGTGCCAGCAGCTTAGGGGGACTAGCGGACAATGAGCAGTTCTTC. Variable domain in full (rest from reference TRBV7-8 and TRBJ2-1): GAGVSQSPRYKVAKRGQDVALRCDPISGHVSLFWYQQALGQGPEFLTYFQNEAQLDKSGLPSDRFFAERPEGSVSTLKIQRTQQEDSAVYLCASSLGGLADNEQFFGPGTRLTVL.

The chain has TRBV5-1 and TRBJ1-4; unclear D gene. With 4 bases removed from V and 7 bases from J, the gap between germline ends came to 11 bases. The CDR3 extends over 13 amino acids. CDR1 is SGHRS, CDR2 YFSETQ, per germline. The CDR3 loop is CASSPAPGEKLFF. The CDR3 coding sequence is TGCGCCAGCAGCCCCGCTCCCGGTGAAAAACTGTTTTTT. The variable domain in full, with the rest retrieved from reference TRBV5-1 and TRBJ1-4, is KAGVTQTPRYLIKTRGQQVTLSCSPISGHRSVSWYQQTPGQGLQFLFEYFSETQRNKGNFPGRFSGRQFSNSRSEMNVSTLELGDSALYLCASSPAPGEKLFFGSGTQLSVL.

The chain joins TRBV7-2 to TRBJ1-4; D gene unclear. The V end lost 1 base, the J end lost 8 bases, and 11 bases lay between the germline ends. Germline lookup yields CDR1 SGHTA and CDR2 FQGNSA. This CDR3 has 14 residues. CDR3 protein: CASSLDSVREKLFF. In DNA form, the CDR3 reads TGTGCCAGCAGCTTAGATTCGGTTCGGGAAAAACTGTTTTTT.

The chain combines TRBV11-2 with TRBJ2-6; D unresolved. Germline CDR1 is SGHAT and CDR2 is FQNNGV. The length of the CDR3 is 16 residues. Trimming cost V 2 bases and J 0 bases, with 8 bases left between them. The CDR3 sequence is CASSLSGSSGANVLTF. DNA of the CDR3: TGTGCCAGCAGCTTATCCGGGTCCTCTGGGGCCAACGTCCTGACTTTC.

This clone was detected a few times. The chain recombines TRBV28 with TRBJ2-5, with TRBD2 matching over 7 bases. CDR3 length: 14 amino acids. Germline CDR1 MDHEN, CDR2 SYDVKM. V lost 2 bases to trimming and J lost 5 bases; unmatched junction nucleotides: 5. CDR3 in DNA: TGTGCCAGCAGTTTAGTGACTAGCTCGGAGACCCAGTACTTC. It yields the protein CASSLVTSSETQYF.

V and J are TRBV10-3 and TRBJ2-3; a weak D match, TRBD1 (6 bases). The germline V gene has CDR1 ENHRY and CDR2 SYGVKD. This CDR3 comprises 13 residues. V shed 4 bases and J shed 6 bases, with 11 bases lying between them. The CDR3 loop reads CAISGTVGDTQYF. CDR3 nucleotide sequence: TGTGCCATCAGTGGGACAGTTGGCGATACGCAGTATTTT.

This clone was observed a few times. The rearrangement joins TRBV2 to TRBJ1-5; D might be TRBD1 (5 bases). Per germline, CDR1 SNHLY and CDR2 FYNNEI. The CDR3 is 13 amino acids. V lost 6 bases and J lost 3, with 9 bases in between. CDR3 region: CASSRDFNQPQHF. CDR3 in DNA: TGTGCCAGCAGCCGGGACTTCAATCAGCCCCAGCATTTT.

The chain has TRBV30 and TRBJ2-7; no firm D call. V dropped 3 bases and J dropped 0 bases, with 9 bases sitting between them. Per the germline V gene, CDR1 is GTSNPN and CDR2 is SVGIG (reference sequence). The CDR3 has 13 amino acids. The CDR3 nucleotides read TGTGCCTGGAGGGTAGAGAGCTCCTACGAGCAGTACTTC. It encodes CAWRVESSYEQYF. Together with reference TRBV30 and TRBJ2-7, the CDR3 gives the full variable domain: SQTIHQWPATLVQPVGSPLSLECTVEGTSNPNLYWYRQAAGRGLQLLFYSVGIGQISSEVPQNLSASRPQDRQFILSSKKLLLSDSGFYLCAWRVESSYEQYFGPGTRLTVT.

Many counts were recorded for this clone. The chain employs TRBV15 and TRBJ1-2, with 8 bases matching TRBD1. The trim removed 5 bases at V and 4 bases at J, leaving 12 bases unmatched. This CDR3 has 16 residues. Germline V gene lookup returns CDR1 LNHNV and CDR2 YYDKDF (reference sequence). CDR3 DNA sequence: TGTGCCACCAGCGGACGTCCCGGGACAGGTTTCTATGGCTACACCTTC. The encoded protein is CATSGRPGTGFYGYTF.